A selection of T cell receptor beta chains follows, all from one sample in a study of control samples from healthy donors and cancer patients. Measured with immunoSEQ multiplex PCR; TCRdb has only the in-frame clones, and not every one. This sample yields about 140,000 clones, of which 94% are seen a single time; about an eighth belongs to the top ten. Material: blood. Receptors originate from a man in his forties in good health. CDR3s include the opening cysteine and the closing phenylalanine or tryptophan. A D gene is named only where the DNA matches it firmly. Part of the rows lack a size; the others show once, few, many or a class for expanded clones.

d_gene	v_gene	j_gene	abundance	CDR3nt	CDR3aa
-	TRBV6-1	TRBJ1-5	-	TGTGCCAGCAGTGAAAAGGGTTCTAAGCCCCAGCATTTT	CASSEKGSKPQHF
-	TRBV4-3	TRBJ1-2	once	TGCGCCAGCAGCCCCTTAGCAGCCGGGGAGGGCTATGGCTACACCTTC	CASSPLAAGEGYGYTF
-	TRBV7-9	TRBJ2-7	-	TGTGCCAGCAGCTTAGGCGGACAGCGCGAGCAGTACTTC	CASSLGGQREQYF
-	TRBV15	TRBJ1-3	-	TGTGCCACCAGCTCTATAAGGGGATCTGGAAACACCATATATTTT	CATSSIRGSGNTIYF
-	TRBV7-2	TRBJ1-1	-	TGTGCCAGCAGCTACCGTCCGGGGAACACTGAAGCTTTCTTT	CASSYRPGNTEAFF
-	TRBV6-2/TRBV6-3	TRBJ1-2	-	TGTGCCAGCAGTCCCCCGGGGACATCCGGCTATGGCTACACCTTC	CASSPPGTSGYGYTF
-	TRBV6-6	TRBJ1-1	-	TGTGCCAGCAGTCCCGGAACCTTTGGGGCTTTCTTT	CASSPGTFGAFF
TRBD1	TRBV6-6	TRBJ2-4	-	TGTGCCAGCAGTCCGGACAGGGTGGGCATTCAGTACTTC	CASSPDRVGIQYF
-	TRBV6-6	TRBJ1-4	-	TGTGCCAGCAACCCCGGGGCAGGCAATAATGAAAAACTGTTTTTT	CASNPGAGNNEKLFF
-	TRBV2	TRBJ2-2	-	TGTGCCAGCAGTTTTTTTGTCCCCGGGCCCGGGGAGCTGTTTTTT	CASSFFVPGPGELFF
-	TRBV3-1/TRBV3-2	TRBJ1-5	few	TGTGCCAGCAGCACACCGGGGGGGCCCCAGCATTTT	CASSTPGGPQHF
TRBD2	TRBV27	TRBJ2-7	-	TGTGCCAGCAGTTCCCTAGCGGGAGCCTCCTACGAGCAGTACTTC	CASSSLAGASYEQYF
-	TRBV5-4	TRBJ2-7	once	TGTGCCAGCAGCCTTCCTGGCGGGATAGCCTACGAGCAGTACTTC	CASSLPGGIAYEQYF
-	TRBV21-1	TRBJ1-3	-	TGTGCCAGCAGCAAAATCGAGGAGACAGGGGGATCGGGAGGAAACACCATATATTTT	CASSKIEETGGSGGNTIYF
-	TRBV21-1	TRBJ1-1	-	TGTGCCAGCAGCAAGAGTGTTAACACGGAGGCTTTAGCTTTCTTT	CASSKSVNTEALAFF
-	TRBV6-5	TRBJ1-4	-	TGTGCCAGCAGTTACTCGGCCGGAGATCGGAAACTGTTTTTT	CASSYSAGDRKLFF
TRBD2	TRBV7-2	TRBJ2-6	-	TGTGCCAGCAGCTTGACTAGCGCGGGGGTTGGGGCCAACGTCCTGACTTTC	CASSLTSAGVGANVLTF
TRBD2	TRBV2	TRBJ2-2	-	TGTGCCAGCAGCCCCTCCGGGACTAGCGTCCCGAACACCGGGGAGCTGTTTTTT	CASSPSGTSVPNTGELFF
-	TRBV19	TRBJ1-5	-	TGTGCCAGTACCGACCCCGGAAATCAGCCCCAGCATTTT	CASTDPGNQPQHF
-	TRBV5-1	TRBJ1-4	-	TGCGCCAGCAGCTTGCTCCCTTCTGCAACTAATGAAAAACTGTTTTTT	CASSLLPSATNEKLFF
TRBD1	TRBV6-5	TRBJ2-7	once	TGTGCCAGCAGTTCTGTTGGGACAGGGGACGAGCAGTACTTC	CASSSVGTGDEQYF
-	TRBV6-5	TRBJ2-3	-	TGTGCCAGCAGAGGCTTCACAGATACGCAGTATTTT	CASRGFTDTQYF
-	TRBV6-1	TRBJ1-4	-	TGTGCCAGCAGTGAAACTCAGGGGAATAATGAAAAACTGTTTTTT	CASSETQGNNEKLFF
-	TRBV5-4	TRBJ1-2	-	TGTGCCAGCAGCCAGGACGGATTCTATGGCTACACCTTC	CASSQDGFYGYTF
-	TRBV11-2	TRBJ2-7	-	TGTGCCAGCAGCTTAGCCCAGGGCGGCTACGAGCAGTACTTC	CASSLAQGGYEQYF
-	TRBV27	TRBJ2-2	-	TGTGCCAGCAGTTTGATATCAGGGGCAACTCCCGGGGAGCTGTTTTTT	CASSLISGATPGELFF
TRBD1	TRBV7-9	TRBJ1-3	-	TGTGCCAGCAGCAACCAGGGACAGGGGCGGGGAAACACCATATATTTT	CASSNQGQGRGNTIYF
-	TRBV7-6	TRBJ2-7	-	TGTGCCAGCAGCTATGACACGGCCGGAAACTACGAGCAGTACTTC	CASSYDTAGNYEQYF
-	TRBV6-5	TRBJ2-3	-	TGTGCCAGTACCAGATCGGGGAGGATAGATACGCAGTATTTT	CASTRSGRIDTQYF
-	TRBV9	TRBJ2-3	-	TGTGCCAGCAGCGTAAGGGACACCCCTGTCGCTAGCACAGATACGCAGTATTTT	CASSVRDTPVASTDTQYF
-	TRBV5-1	TRBJ1-6	once	TGCGCCAGCAAGCGAACCAGCGGGACCGCCATGGCTCCCCTCCACTTT	CASKRTSGTAMAPLHF
TRBD2	TRBV15	TRBJ2-6	-	TGTGCCACCAGGGATAGCCTAGCGGTCCTCTCTGGGGCCAACGTCCTGACTTTC	CATRDSLAVLSGANVLTF
-	TRBV28	TRBJ1-1	-	TGTGCCAGCAGTTTATACCCAGCGAACACTGAAGCTTTCTTT	CASSLYPANTEAFF
-	TRBV2	TRBJ1-6	once	TGTGCCAGGACTATAGGGGGGGAAAGTTCACCCCTCCACTTT	CARTIGGESSPLHF
-	TRBV18	TRBJ2-2	-	TGTGCCAGCTCACCATGGGCTATCTTGGGGAACACCGGGGAGCTGTTTTTT	CASSPWAILGNTGELFF
TRBD2	TRBV27	TRBJ2-3	-	TGCGCCAGCAGTTTGGCGGGAGCATGGACAGATACGCAGTATTTT	CASSLAGAWTDTQYF
-	TRBV9	TRBJ2-3	once	TGTGCCAGCAGCGCGGAGGGGGGAAGCACAGATACGCAGTATTTT	CASSAEGGSTDTQYF
TRBD1	TRBV2	TRBJ2-7	once	TGTGCCAGCACCCTGGACAGGGGCGGGGAGCAGTACTTC	CASTLDRGGEQYF
TRBD2	TRBV29-1	TRBJ2-7	-	TGCAGCGTTCAAGGGGCGGGAGGCGTGTACGAGCAGTACTTC	CSVQGAGGVYEQYF
-	TRBV12-3/TRBV12-4	TRBJ1-2	-	TGTGCCAGCGGAATTACTGGGTATGGCTACACCTTC	CASGITGYGYTF
TRBD1	TRBV2	TRBJ1-6	-	TGTGCCAGCAGGACCATAGGGGGACAGATTAATTCACCCCTCCACTTT	CASRTIGGQINSPLHF
TRBD1	TRBV4-3	TRBJ1-1	-	TGCGCCAGCAGCCGACAGGGCCAAGCTTTCTTT	CASSRQGQAFF
-	TRBV10-3	TRBJ2-7	-	TGTGCCATCAGTGATCCAGGGTTAAACGAGCAGTACTTC	CAISDPGLNEQYF
TRBD2	TRBV9	TRBJ2-5	-	TGTGCCAGCAGCGTAGAGGATAGCGGGGGTGGGGAGACCCAGTACTTC	CASSVEDSGGGETQYF